This T cell receptor beta chain was recorded in a study of glioma-infiltrating T cells (dated by TCRdb to between 2015 and 2016). Study-level background: The study sequenced TCR alpha- and beta-chain repertoires from glioma tissue, from non-neoplastic brain tissue and from matched peripheral blood mononuclear cells. To gauge divergence between tissue and blood T-cell populations, every tissue-infiltrating repertoire was compared against the peripheral blood repertoire from the same patient. Three low-grade glioma patients, roughly 8 primary glioblastoma patients, and three non-glioma patients who contributed non-neoplastic brain tissue made up the paired cohort. Beyond this particular receptor, the publication reports: VJ-independent divergence between tissue and blood was below expectation in non-neoplastic patients but above expectation in all gliomas, especially low-grade gliomas. Tissue and blood shared very few CDR3 sequences, a result attributed to high CDR3 diversity and limited sampling. Group comparisons rested on small numbers: three non-neoplastic, three low-grade glioma and several glioblastoma patients.

The CDR3 contains 14 residues, cysteine and phenylalanine counted. Only CDR3 DNA is held: 42 bases, read in frame from base 1. From a lookup of the germline V gene, CDR1 and CDR2 are SGHTA and FQGNSA. The V end loses 5 bases and the J end loses 6 bases, and a stretch of 17 bases separates them. On this clonotype: What antigen it recognizes has not been identified. No per-base quality is available; no much larger clone lies one base away.

TCR alpha and beta CDR3 regions were amplified with the iRepertoire nested amplicon-rescue multiplex PCR (arm-PCR) platform from RNA. The input for one-step reverse transcription and amplification was roughly 90-450 ng of either tissue mRNA or PBMC total RNA. After bead purification, a secondary multiplex PCR added Illumina adapters, and libraries were gel-purified between 200 and 400 bp. Internal 6-nucleotide barcodes were carried by the libraries and were used for demultiplexing. Sequencing of the libraries was done on an Illumina MiSeq using 2x220 or 2x250 nucleotide paired-end reads. The authors' pipeline ran thus. Paired reads were merged with FLASH 1.2.11 and aligned to the GRCh37 human genome with BWA-MEM before extracting TRA and TRB reads. V and J assignment used an IMGT-derived reference of cassette sequences and CDR3 motifs that included pseudogenes. Reads were translated in three frames, and productive CDR3s were defined as those with a C...FGXG motif and no stop codons. A clonotype was defined as a unique combination of a V-J cassette pair and a CDR3 amino acid sequence. Reads were filtered by Hamming distance, thresholded by each sample's sequence error rate in mapped regions. Using fastp at Q25 and MiXCR, TCRdb reprocessed the public reads and kept productive beta chains. Each record represents a unique CDR3 protein, reported with the most common genes and DNA among its rows. The V and J calls were not made by the authors but by TCRdb's processing. The sample data list more than 95,000 distinct CDR3 sequences, and approximately 25% of these were observed just once. In total, the top ten clones hold 13% to 15% of the sample.

The sequenced sample was glioma tissue, nonneoplastic brain tissue, or PBMCs (not recorded which). This chain is built from TRBV7-2 and TRBJ2-7, with the D gene call left open. The clonotype was recovered from a human donor with low-grade glioma or glioblastoma, undergoing nonglioma brain surgery, or in good health (not recorded which). This receptor has the CDR3 CASSTGPGVGEQYF. At the DNA level, the sequence is TGTGCCAGCAGCACCGGACCTGGGGTGGGCGAGCAGTACTTC.